The 13 T cell receptor beta chains reported below all come from one sample, sequenced in a study of blood T cells in healthy people across ages. Combining a sample-barcoded 5' primer with a J-beta primer mix, a second PCR ran for roughly 6 to 11 cycles. In TCRdb, the 5' RACE reads were re-called with MiXCR into one record per CDR3 protein. This table holds approximately 2,000,000 distinct CDR3 sequences, around 42% found once. Material: blood. Receptors originate from a human donor in good health.

This clonotype has more than one count but fewer than ten. The chain combines TRBV20-1 with TRBJ2-7, with D uncertain. Germline CDR1 reads DFQATT; CDR2 reads SNEGSKA (reference sequence). V shed 0 bases and J shed 5 bases, with 17 bases lying between them. CDR3 length equals 15 residues. The CDR3 loop reads CSARDQRGSVHEQYF. The CDR3 bases are TGCAGTGCTAGAGATCAGAGAGGTTCGGTCCACGAGCAGTACTTC.

This clonotype was counted at least ten times. The CDR3 DNA reads as TGTGCCAGCAGCTTAGGGGGGACAGCGACTTACGAGCAGTACTTC. Translation gives CASSLGGTATYEQYF. V gene TRBV11-3 combines with J gene TRBJ2-7; TRBD1 matches at 7 bases. V dropped 1 base and J dropped 4; count of bases not matched to a gene: 7. CDR3 length equals 15 residues. The germline CDR1 and CDR2 sequences are SGHNT and YENEEA.

The gene calls are TRBV4-1 and TRBJ1-2; 9 nucleotides line up with TRBD1. CDR3 length equals 18 residues. The germline CDR1 and CDR2 sequences are MGHRA and YSYEKL. J lost 7 bases, V lost 1 base, and 16 bases had no gene match. In nucleotides, the CDR3 is TGCGCCAGCAGCCAAGGGGTCCGGGGGACAGGGAAAAGAGGTGGCTACACCTTC. Amino acid sequence: CASSQGVRGTGKRGGYTF.

In its sample, this clonotype was seen once. This chain connects TRBV7-9 to TRBJ2-1; 9 positions agree with TRBD1. With 5 bases clipped from V and 6 bases from J, the junction kept 8 bases outside the gene matches. CDR1 SEHNR and CDR2 FQNEAQ come from the germline V gene (reference sequence). CDR3 length: 15 amino acids. The CDR3 DNA reads TGTGCCAGCAGCCCGACAGGGGGAGCGTTCAATGAGCAGTTCTTC. Translation gives CASSPTGGAFNEQFF.

Only a few counts were recorded for this clonotype. This chain links TRBV12-3 or TRBV12-4 with TRBJ2-1; TRBD2 matches 13 bases. The V segment lost 5 bases and the J segment 5 bases; nucleotides outside the gene matches: 9. This CDR3 region has 17 residues. The CDR3 loop is CASSGRRLAGGHNEQFF. The CDR3 DNA reads TGTGCCAGCAGTGGCCGAAGACTAGCGGGGGGACACAATGAGCAGTTCTTC.

This chain joins TRBV7-2 and TRBJ1-2; 7 bases fit TRBD1. V lost 1 base and J lost 5; bases outside the gene matches: 7. The germline V gene encodes CDR1 SGHTA and CDR2 FQGNSA. The CDR3 consists of 15 residues. CDR3 DNA sequence: TGTGCCAGCAGCTTAGAATACAGGGGTTTTTATGGCTACACCTTC. This sequence encodes CASSLEYRGFYGYTF. Full variable domain (missing parts from reference TRBV7-2 and TRBJ1-2): GAGVSQSPSNKVTEKGKDVELRCDPISGHTALYWYRQSLGQGLEFLIYFQGNSAPDKSGLPSDRFSAERTGGSVSTLTIQRTQQEDSAVYLCASSLEYRGFYGYTFGSGTRLTVV.

The CDR3 loop reads CSASSGADNEQFF. Here the CDR3 DNA reads TGCAGTGCGTCGTCAGGGGCGGACAATGAGCAGTTCTTC. The chain carries TRBV20-1 and TRBJ2-1, with D possibly matching TRBD1 (6 bases). V lost 6 bases and J lost 5, with 14 bases in between. CDR1 is DFQATT and CDR2 is SNEGSKA in the germline V gene (reference sequence). This CDR3 comprises 13 residues.

This clonotype occurred a few times. This chain links TRBV29-1 with TRBJ1-2, with a weak D call TRBD1 (6 bases). V was trimmed by 0 bases and J by 8 bases, leaving 16 bases between them. The CDR3 extends over 14 amino acids. CDR1 is SQVTM and CDR2 is ANQGSEA in the germline V gene. The CDR3 sequence: CSVEDRTGIEGYTF. The CDR3 bases are TGCAGCGTTGAAGATAGAACAGGGATAGAAGGCTACACCTTC. The whole variable domain, remainder taken from reference TRBV29-1 and TRBJ1-2, is SAVISQKPSRDICQRGTSLTIQCQVDSQVTMMFWYRQQPGQSLTLIATANQGSEATYESGFVIDKFPISRPNLTFSTLTVSNMSPEDSSIYLCSVEDRTGIEGYTFGSGTRLTVV.

A few counts support this clonotype. This rearrangement joins TRBV20-1 to TRBJ2-1, with D possibly TRBD2 on 6 matching bases. The germline V gene has CDR1 DFQATT and CDR2 SNEGSKA (reference sequence). The CDR3 covers 12 residues. V was trimmed by 3 bases and J by 12 bases, leaving 15 bases between them. The CDR3 DNA sequence: TGCAGTGCTAGGGATTCCGGGACTCCGCAGTTCTTC. This codes for CSARDSGTPQFF.

In its sample, this clonotype was seen a few times. This chain connects TRBV20-1 to TRBJ1-1, with D possibly matching TRBD1 (5 bases). Trimming removed 6 bases from V and 1 base from J, with 18 bases in between. The CDR3 sequence is 15 residues long. CDR1 and CDR2 from the germline V gene are DFQATT and SNEGSKA (reference sequence). Here the CDR3 reads CSASDATEWNTEAFF. The DNA for the CDR3 is TGCAGTGCCTCGGACGCGACAGAGTGGAACACTGAAGCTTTCTTT.

The V call is TRBV29-1, the J call TRBJ2-4; D may be TRBD1 (6 bases). The J call may not be correct, given that the DNA end is closer to TRBJ2-7. The CDR3 covers 14 residues. From germline, CDR1 is SQVTM and CDR2 ANQGSEA. The chain's CDR3 is CSVMRGGGPYEQYF. DNA for the CDR3: TGCAGCGTTATGCGAGGTGGGGGCCCATACGAGCAGTACTTC.

The rearrangement links TRBV20-1 to TRBJ1-3, with a possible D match to TRBD1 (5 bases). The V end lost 5 bases, the J end lost 4 bases, and 12 bases lay between the germline ends. Germline-derived CDR1 and CDR2 are DFQATT and SNEGSKA (reference sequence). The CDR3 contains 13 residues. For the CDR3, the DNA is TGCAGTGCTGGTCCAGGGAAAGGAAACACCATATATTTT. It translates to CSAGPGKGNTIYF.

Points on this clonotype: A read error may account for a junction end that differs from germline. This sequence joins TRBV28 and TRBJ2-7; D is perhaps TRBD1 (6 bases). Germline loops: CDR1 MDHEN, CDR2 SYDVKM. The CDR3 extends over 18 amino acids. CDR3 sequence: CTSSLYGTVEGEPYEQYF. CDR3 bases: TGTACCAGCAGTTTATACGGTACGGTAGAGGGGGAACCCTACGAGCAGTACTTC.